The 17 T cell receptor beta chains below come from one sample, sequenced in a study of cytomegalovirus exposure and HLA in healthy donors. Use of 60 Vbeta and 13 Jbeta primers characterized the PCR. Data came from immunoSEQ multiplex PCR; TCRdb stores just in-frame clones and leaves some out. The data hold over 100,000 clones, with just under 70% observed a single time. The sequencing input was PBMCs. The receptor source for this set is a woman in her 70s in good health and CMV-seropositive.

CDR3 DNA: TGTGCCATCAGTAACTACTCTGGGGCCAACGTCCTGACTTTC. Its protein product is CAISNYSGANVLTF. The rearrangement uses TRBV10-3 and TRBJ2-6, with D hard to call. This CDR3 comprises 14 residues. Trimming cost V 5 bases and J 0 bases, with 5 bases left between them. The V gene's germline CDR1 is ENHRY and CDR2 SYGVKD.

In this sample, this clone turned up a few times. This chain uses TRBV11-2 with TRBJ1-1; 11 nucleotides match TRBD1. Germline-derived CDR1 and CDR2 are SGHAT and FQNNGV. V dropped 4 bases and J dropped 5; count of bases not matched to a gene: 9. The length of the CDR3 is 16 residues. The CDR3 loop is CASSSRKDRGRTEAFF. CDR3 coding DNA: TGTGCCAGCAGCTCCCGCAAGGACAGGGGGCGGACTGAAGCTTTCTTT.

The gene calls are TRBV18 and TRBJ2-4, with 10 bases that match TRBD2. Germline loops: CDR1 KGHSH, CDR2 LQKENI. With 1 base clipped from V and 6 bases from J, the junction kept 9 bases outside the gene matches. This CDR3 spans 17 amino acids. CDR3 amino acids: CASSPRKRGGRRNIQYF. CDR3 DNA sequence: TGTGCCAGCTCACCACGTAAGCGGGGGGGCCGACGAAACATTCAGTACTTC.

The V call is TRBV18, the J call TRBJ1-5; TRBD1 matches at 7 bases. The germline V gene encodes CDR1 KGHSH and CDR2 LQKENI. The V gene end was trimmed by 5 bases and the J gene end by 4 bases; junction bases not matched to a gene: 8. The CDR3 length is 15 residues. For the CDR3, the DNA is TGTGCCAGCTCAGAGGGGACAGTGGGAAATCAGCCCCAGCATTTT. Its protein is CASSEGTVGNQPQHF.

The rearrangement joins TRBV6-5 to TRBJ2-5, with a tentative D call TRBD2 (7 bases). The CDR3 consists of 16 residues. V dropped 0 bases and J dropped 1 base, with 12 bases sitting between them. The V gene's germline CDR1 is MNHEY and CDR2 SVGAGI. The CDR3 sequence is CASSYSRGGGQETQYF. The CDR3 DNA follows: TGTGCCAGCAGTTACTCAAGGGGGGGAGGCCAAGAGACCCAGTACTTC.

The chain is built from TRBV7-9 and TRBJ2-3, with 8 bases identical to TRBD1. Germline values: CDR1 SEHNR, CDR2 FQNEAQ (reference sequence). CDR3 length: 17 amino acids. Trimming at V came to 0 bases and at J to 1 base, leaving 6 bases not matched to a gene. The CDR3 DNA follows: TGTGCCAGCAGCTTAGCCCCCGACAGGGGAGGCACAGATACGCAGTATTTT. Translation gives CASSLAPDRGGTDTQYF. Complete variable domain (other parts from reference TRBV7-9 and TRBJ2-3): DTGVSQNPRHKITKRGQNVTFRCDPISEHNRLYWYRQTLGQGPEFLTYFQNEAQLEKSRLLSDRFSAERPKGSFSTLEIQRTEQGDSAMYLCASSLAPDRGGTDTQYFGPGTRLTVL.

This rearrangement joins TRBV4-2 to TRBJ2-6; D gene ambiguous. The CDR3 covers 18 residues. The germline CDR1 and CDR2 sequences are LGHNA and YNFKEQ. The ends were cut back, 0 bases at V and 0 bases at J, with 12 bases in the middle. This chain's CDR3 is CASSQDPTPSSGANVLTF. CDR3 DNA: TGTGCCAGCAGCCAAGATCCGACACCAAGCTCTGGGGCCAACGTCCTGACTTTC.

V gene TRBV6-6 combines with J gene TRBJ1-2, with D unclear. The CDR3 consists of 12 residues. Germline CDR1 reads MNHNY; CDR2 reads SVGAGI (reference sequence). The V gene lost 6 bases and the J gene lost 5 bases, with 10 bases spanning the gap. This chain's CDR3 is CASREREYGYTF. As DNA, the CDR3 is TGTGCCAGCAGGGAGAGGGAGTATGGCTACACCTTC.

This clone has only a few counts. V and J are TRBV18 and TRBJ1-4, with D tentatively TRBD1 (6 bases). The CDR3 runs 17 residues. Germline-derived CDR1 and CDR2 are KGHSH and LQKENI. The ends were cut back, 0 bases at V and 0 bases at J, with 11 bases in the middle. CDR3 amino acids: CASSPPTGRATNEKLFF. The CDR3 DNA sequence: TGTGCCAGCTCACCACCAACAGGGCGGGCAACTAATGAAAAACTGTTTTTT.

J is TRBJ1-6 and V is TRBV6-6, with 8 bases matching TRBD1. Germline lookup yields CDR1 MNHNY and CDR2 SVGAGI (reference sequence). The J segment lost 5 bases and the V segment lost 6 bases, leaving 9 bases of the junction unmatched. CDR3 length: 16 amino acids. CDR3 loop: CASRENRGTDNSPLHF. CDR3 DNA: TGTGCCAGCAGAGAGAACAGGGGGACTGATAATTCACCCCTCCACTTT.

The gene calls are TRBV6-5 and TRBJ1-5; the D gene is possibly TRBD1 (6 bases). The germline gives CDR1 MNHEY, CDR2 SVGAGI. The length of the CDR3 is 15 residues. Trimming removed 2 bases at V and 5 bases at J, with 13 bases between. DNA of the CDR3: TGTGCCAGCAGTTACAGGGGGAAGGGGGATCAGCCCCAGCATTTT. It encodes CASSYRGKGDQPQHF.

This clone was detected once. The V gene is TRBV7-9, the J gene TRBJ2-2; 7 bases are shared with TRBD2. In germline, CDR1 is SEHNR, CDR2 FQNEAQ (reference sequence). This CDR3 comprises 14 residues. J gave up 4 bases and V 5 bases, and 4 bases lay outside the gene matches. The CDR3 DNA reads TGTGCCAGCAGCGCAGCTAGCGGCACCGGGGAGCTGTTTTTT. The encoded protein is CASSAASGTGELFF.

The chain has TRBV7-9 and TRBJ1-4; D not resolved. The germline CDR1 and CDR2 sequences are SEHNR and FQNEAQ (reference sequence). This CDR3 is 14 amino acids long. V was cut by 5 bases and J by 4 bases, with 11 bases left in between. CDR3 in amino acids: CASSRGEYNEKLFF. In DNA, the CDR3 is TGTGCCAGCAGCCGCGGGGAATATAATGAAAAACTGTTTTTT.

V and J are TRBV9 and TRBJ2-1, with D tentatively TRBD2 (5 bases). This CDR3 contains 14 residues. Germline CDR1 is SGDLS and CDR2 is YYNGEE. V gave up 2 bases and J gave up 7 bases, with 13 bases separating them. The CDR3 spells CASSVGGQNNEQFF. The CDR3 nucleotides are TGTGCCAGCAGCGTTGGCGGGCAGAATAATGAGCAGTTCTTC. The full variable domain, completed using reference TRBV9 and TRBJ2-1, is DSGVTQTPKHLITATGQRVTLRCSPRSGDLSVYWYQQSLDQGLQFLIQYYNGEERAKGNILERFSAQQFPDLHSELNLSSLELGDSALYFCASSVGGQNNEQFFGPGTRLTVL.

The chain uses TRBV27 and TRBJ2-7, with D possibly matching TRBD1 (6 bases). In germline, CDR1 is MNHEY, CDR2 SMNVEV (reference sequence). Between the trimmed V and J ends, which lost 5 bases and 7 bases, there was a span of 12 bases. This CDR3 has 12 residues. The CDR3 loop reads CASSPGDGEQYF. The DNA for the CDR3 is TGTGCCAGCAGTCCAGGGGATGGGGAGCAGTACTTC.

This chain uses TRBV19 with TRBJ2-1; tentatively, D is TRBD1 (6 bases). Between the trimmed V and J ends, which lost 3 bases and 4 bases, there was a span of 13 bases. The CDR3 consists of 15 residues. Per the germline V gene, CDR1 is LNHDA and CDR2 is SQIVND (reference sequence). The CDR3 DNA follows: TGTGCCAGTAGTATCACAGGGATCCTGTACAATGAGCAGTTCTTC. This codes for CASSITGILYNEQFF.

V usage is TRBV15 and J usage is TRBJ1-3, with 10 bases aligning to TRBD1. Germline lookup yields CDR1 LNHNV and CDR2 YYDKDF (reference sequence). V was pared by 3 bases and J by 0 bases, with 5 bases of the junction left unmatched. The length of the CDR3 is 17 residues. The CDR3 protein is CATSSGQGVYSGNTIYF. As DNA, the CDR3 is TGTGCCACCAGCAGTGGACAGGGGGTCTACTCTGGAAACACCATATATTTT.